These T cell receptor beta chains were read from a single sample in a study of CDR3 diversity in severe acne. TCRdb passed the PCR reads through MiXCR, listing each CDR3 protein once. The data hold tens of thousands of distinct CDR3 sequences, with roughly 51% observed a single time. Sequencing input: blood. The source is a male donor in good health, without acne. CDR3s include the opening cysteine and the closing phenylalanine or tryptophan. The D gene is left open where the match is weak. Part of the rows lack a size; the others show once, few, many or a class for expanded clones.

v_call,d_call,clone_size,j_call,cdr3_aa,cdr3_nt
TRBV6-6,NA,NA,TRBJ1-5,CASRDSLNQPQHF,TGTGCCAGCAGGGACAGCCTCAATCAGCCCCAGCATTTT
TRBV5-1,NA,few,TRBJ1-1,CASSTGAEAFF,TGCGCCAGCAGTACGGGAGCTGAAGCTTTCTTT
TRBV7-9,TRBD2,few,TRBJ2-1,CASSLASGLSPQFF,TGTGCCAGCAGCTTGGCTAGCGGTCTCTCCCCCCAGTTCTTC
TRBV19,NA,many,TRBJ2-5,CASSISMGGGFETQYF,TGTGCCAGTAGTATTTCGATGGGGGGGGGCTTTGAGACCCAGTACTTC
TRBV7-9,TRBD1,NA,TRBJ2-3,CASSPLDRGTDTQYF,TGTGCCAGCAGCCCGTTGGACAGGGGCACAGATACGCAGTATTTT
TRBV19,NA,NA,TRBJ1-2,CASSENRYGYTF,TGTGCCAGTAGTGAAAACCGCTATGGCTACACCTTC
TRBV6-5,TRBD1,many,TRBJ2-2,CASRPGTANTGELFF,TGTGCCAGCAGACCCGGGACAGCAAACACCGGGGAGCTGTTTTTT
TRBV5-1,NA,NA,TRBJ1-5,CASSLGGENQPQHF,TGCGCCAGCAGCTTGGGCGGTGAAAATCAGCCCCAGCATTTT
TRBV6-1,TRBD1,few,TRBJ1-6,CASSVRGGDRDSPLHF,TGTGCCAGCAGTGTCCGCGGTGGGGACAGGGATTCACCCCTCCACTTT
TRBV10-3,NA,few,TRBJ2-2,CAIRALENGELFF,TGTGCCATCCGGGCCCTTGAGAACGGGGAGCTGTTTTTT
TRBV29-1,TRBD1,few,TRBJ1-2,CSGRQGNGYTF,TGCAGCGGCCGACAGGGGAATGGCTACACCTTC
TRBV27,NA,few,TRBJ2-4,CANSSVAKNIQYF,TGTGCCAACAGTTCCGTAGCCAAAAACATTCAGTACTTC